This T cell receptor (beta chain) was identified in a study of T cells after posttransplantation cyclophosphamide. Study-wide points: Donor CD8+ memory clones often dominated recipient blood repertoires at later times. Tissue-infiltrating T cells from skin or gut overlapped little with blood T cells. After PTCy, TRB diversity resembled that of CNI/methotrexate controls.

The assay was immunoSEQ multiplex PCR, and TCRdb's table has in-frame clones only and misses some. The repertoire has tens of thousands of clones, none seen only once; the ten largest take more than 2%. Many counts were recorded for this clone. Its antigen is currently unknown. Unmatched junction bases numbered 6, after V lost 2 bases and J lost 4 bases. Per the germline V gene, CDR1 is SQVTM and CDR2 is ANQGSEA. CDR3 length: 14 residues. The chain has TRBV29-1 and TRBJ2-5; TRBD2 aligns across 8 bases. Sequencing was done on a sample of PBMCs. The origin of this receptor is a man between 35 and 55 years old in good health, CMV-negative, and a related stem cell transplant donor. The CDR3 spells CSVESSGTGETQYF. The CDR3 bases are TGCAGCGTTGAAAGTAGCGGGACGGGAGAGACCCAGTACTTC.